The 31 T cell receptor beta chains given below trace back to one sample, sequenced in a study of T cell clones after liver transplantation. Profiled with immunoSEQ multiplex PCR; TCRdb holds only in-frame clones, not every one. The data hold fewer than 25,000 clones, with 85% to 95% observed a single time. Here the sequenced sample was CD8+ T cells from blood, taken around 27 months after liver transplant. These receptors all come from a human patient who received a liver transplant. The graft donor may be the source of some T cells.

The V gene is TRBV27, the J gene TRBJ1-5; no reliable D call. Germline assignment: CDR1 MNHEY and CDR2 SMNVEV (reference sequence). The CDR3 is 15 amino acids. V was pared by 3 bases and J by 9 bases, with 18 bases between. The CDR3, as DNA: TGTGCCAGCAGTTTGTCCAGTCCTCTATTCTGGCCCCAGCATTTT. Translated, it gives CASSLSSPLFWPQHF.

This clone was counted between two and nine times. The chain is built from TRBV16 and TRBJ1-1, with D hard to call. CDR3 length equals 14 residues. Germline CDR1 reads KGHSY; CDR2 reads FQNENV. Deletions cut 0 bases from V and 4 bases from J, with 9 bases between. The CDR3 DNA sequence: TGTGCCAGCAGCCAATCGGCAGAAGGCACTGAAGCTTTCTTT. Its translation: CASSQSAEGTEAFF.

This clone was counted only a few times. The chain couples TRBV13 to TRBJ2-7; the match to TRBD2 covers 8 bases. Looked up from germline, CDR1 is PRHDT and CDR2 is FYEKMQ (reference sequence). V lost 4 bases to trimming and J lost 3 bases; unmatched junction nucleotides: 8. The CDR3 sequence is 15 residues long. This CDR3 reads CASSSGGEGLYEQYF. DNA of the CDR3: TGTGCCAGCAGCTCCGGGGGGGAGGGCCTCTACGAGCAGTACTTC.

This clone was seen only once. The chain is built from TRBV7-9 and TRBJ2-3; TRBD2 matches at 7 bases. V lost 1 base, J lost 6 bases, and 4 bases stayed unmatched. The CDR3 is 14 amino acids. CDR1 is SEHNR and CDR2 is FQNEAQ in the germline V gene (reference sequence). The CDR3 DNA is TGTGCCAGCAGCTTAGTCGGGAGGCCGGATACGCAGTATTTT. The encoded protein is CASSLVGRPDTQYF. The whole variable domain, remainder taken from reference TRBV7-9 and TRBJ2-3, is DTGVSQNPRHKITKRGQNVTFRCDPISEHNRLYWYRQTLGQGPEFLTYFQNEAQLEKSRLLSDRFSAERPKGSFSTLEIQRTEQGDSAMYLCASSLVGRPDTQYFGPGTRLTVL.

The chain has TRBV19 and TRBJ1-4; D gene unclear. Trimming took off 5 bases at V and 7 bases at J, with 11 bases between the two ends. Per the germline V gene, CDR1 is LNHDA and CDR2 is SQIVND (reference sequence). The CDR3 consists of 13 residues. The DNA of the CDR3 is TGTGCCAGTAGTGCTTACAGAATTGAAAAACTGTTTTTT. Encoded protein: CASSAYRIEKLFF.

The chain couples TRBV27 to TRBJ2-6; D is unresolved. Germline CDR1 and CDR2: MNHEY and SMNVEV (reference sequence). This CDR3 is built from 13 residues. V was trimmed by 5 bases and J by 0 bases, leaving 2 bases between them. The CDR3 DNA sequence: TGTGCCAGCAGTGACTCTGGGGCCAACGTCCTGACTTTC. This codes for CASSDSGANVLTF.

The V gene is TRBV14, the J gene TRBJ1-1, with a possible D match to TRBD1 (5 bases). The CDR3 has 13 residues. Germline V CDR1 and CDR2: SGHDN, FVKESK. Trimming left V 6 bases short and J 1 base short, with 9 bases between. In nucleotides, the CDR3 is TGTGCCAGCAGTGAAACAGGGAACACTGAAGCTTTCTTT. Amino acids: CASSETGNTEAFF.

CDR3 sequence (DNA): TGCGCCAGCAGCACACGGGAGTCCCACAATGAGCAGTTCTTC. Translating it yields CASSTRESHNEQFF. The gene calls are TRBV5-1 and TRBJ2-1; perhaps TRBD2 as D (6 bases). The V end was cut by 4 bases, the J end by 5 bases, with 13 bases between. CDR1 is SGHRS and CDR2 is YFSETQ in the germline V gene. This CDR3 is 14 amino acids long.

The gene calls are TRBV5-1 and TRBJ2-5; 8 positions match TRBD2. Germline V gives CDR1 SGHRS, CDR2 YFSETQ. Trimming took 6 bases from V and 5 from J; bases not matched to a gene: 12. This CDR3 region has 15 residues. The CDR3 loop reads CASNNLTRGGETQYF. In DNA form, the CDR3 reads TGCGCCAGCAACAATCTCACCCGGGGGGGGGAGACCCAGTACTTC.

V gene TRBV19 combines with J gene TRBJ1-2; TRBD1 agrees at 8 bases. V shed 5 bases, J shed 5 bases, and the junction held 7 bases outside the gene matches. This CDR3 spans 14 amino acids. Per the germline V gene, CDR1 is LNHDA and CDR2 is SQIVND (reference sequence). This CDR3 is CASSARTGSYGYTF. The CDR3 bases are TGTGCCAGTAGTGCCCGGACAGGGTCTTATGGCTACACCTTC.

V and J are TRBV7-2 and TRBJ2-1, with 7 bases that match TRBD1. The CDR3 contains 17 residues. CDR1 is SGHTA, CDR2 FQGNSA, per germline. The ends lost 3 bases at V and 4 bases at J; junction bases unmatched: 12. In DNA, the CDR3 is TGTGCCAGCAGCTTCCCCCCCTGGGACAGCCAATACAATGAGCAGTTCTTC. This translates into CASSFPPWDSQYNEQFF.

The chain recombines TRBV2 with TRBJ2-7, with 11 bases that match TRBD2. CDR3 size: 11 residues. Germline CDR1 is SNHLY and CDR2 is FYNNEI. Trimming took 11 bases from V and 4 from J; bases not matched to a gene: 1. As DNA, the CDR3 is TGTGCCGGGACTAGCGGATACGAGCAGTACTTC. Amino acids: CAGTSGYEQYF.

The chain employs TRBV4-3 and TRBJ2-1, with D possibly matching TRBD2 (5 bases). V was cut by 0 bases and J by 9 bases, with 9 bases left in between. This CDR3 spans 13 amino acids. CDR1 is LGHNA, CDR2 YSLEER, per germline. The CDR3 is CASSQEIGGEQFF. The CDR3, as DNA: TGCGCCAGCAGCCAAGAGATTGGAGGTGAGCAGTTCTTC.

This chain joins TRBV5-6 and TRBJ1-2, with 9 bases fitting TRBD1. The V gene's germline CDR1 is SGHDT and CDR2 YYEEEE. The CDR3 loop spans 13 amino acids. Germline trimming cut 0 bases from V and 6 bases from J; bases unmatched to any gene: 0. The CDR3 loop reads CASSLGDRDGYTF. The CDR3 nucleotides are TGTGCCAGCAGCTTGGGGGACAGGGATGGCTACACCTTC.

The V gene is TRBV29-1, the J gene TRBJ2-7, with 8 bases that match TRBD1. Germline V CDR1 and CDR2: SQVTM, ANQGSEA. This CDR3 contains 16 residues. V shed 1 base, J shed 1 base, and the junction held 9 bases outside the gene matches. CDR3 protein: CSVEGRGGQASYEQYF. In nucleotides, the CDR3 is TGCAGCGTTGAAGGACGTGGGGGACAGGCATCCTACGAGCAGTACTTC.

The CDR3 here is CASSSSGAHYEQYF. CDR3 nucleotides: TGCGCCAGCAGCTCAAGCGGGGCCCACTACGAGCAGTACTTC. The chain couples TRBV5-1 to TRBJ2-7, with 7 positions matching TRBD2. The CDR3 has 14 residues. After removal of 3 bases from V and 3 bases from J, the junction contained 6 bases not matched to a gene. CDR1 and CDR2 from the germline V gene are SGHRS and YFSETQ.

The CDR3 sequence is CASGPRTGGTDTQYF. CDR3 DNA: TGTGCCAGCGGACCCCGGACAGGGGGCACAGATACGCAGTATTTT. The rearrangement joins TRBV28 to TRBJ2-3, with 9 bases that match TRBD1. The CDR3 runs 15 residues. Germline CDR1 and CDR2: MDHEN and SYDVKM. J was trimmed by 1 base and V by 8 bases; bases with no gene match: 7.

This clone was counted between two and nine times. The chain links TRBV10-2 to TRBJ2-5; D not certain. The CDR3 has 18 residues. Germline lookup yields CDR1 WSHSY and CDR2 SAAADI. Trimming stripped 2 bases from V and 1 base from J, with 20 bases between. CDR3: CASSELSPRTDTQETQYF. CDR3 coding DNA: TGCGCCAGCAGTGAGCTATCCCCCAGAACAGATACCCAAGAGACCCAGTACTTC.

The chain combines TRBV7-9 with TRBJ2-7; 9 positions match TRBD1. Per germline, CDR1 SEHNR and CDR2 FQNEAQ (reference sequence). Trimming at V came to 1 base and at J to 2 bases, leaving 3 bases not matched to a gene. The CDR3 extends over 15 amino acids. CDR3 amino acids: CASSLGGQGTYEQYF. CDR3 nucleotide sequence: TGTGCCAGCAGCTTAGGGGGACAGGGCACCTACGAGCAGTACTTC. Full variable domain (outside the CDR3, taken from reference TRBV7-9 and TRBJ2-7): DTGVSQNPRHKITKRGQNVTFRCDPISEHNRLYWYRQTLGQGPEFLTYFQNEAQLEKSRLLSDRFSAERPKGSFSTLEIQRTEQGDSAMYLCASSLGGQGTYEQYFGPGTRLTVT.

The CDR3 loop is CASSLGGLAGGYF. In nucleotides, the CDR3 is TGTGCCAGCAGCTTAGGGGGACTAGCGGGAGGTTATTTT. The chain links TRBV7-2 to TRBJ2-3, with 15 bases identical to TRBD2. The CDR3 runs 13 residues. CDR1 and CDR2 from the germline V gene are SGHTA and FQGNSA. The trim removed 1 base at V and 15 bases at J, leaving 2 bases unmatched.

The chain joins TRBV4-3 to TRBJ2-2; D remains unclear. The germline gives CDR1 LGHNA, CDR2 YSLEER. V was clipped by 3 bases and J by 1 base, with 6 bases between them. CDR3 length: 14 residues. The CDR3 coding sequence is TGCGCCAGCAGCCAGGAGTTGAACACCGGGGAGCTGTTTTTT. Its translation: CASSQELNTGELFF.

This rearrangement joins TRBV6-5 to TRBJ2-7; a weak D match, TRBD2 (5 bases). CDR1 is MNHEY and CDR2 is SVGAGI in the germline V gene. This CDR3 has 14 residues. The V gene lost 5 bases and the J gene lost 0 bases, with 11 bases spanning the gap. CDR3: CASSPNSGSYEQYF. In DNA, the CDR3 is TGTGCCAGCAGTCCGAACAGCGGCTCCTACGAGCAGTACTTC.

CDR3 protein: CASSVAGTGASTDTQYF. The DNA for the CDR3 is TGTGCCAGCAGCGTAGCCGGGACAGGGGCTTCCACAGATACGCAGTATTTT. The chain links TRBV9 to TRBJ2-3; 10 bases align to TRBD1. There are 17 residues in the CDR3. Trimming at V came to 0 bases and at J to 2 bases, leaving 6 bases not matched to a gene. Germline CDR1 SGDLS, CDR2 YYNGEE.

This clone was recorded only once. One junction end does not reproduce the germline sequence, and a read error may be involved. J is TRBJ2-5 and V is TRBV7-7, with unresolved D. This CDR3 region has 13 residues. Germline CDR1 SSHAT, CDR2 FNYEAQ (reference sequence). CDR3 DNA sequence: TGTGCTAGCAGCTTTCTGGACCAAGAGACCCAGTACTTC. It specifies CASSFLDQETQYF. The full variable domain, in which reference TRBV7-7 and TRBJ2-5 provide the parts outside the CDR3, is GAGVSQSPRYKVTKRGQDVTLRCDPISSHATLYWYQQALGQGPEFLTYFNYEAQPDKSGLPSDRFSAERPEGSISTLTIQRTEQRDSAMYRCASSFLDQETQYFGPGTRLLVL.

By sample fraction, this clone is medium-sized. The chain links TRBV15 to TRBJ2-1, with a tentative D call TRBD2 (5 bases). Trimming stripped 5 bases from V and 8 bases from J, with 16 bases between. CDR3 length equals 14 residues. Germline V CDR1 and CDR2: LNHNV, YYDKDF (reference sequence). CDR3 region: CATSLRLFGDEQFF. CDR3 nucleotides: TGTGCCACCAGCTTAAGACTATTCGGGGATGAGCAGTTCTTC.

The DNA for the CDR3 is TGTGCCAGCAGTAACCCGGGATCGACGGGCGGGGGCTACACCTTC. Translated: CASSNPGSTGGGYTF. The rearrangement joins TRBV6-6 to TRBJ1-2; D uncertain. Per the germline V gene, CDR1 is MNHNY and CDR2 is SVGAGI (reference sequence). The CDR3 sequence is 15 residues long. Trimming shortened V by 5 bases and J by 8 bases, and 21 bases separated the two germline ends.

The CDR3 region has the DNA TGTGCCAGCAGTTTCGGACTAGCGGGAGCGGATGAGCAGTTCTTC. This sequence encodes CASSFGLAGADEQFF. This chain uses TRBV27 with TRBJ2-1, with 13 nucleotides matching TRBD2. The CDR3 sequence is 15 residues long. Looked up from germline, CDR1 is MNHEY and CDR2 is SMNVEV (reference sequence). After removal of 3 bases from V and 8 bases from J, the junction contained 4 bases not matched to a gene.

DNA of the CDR3: TGTGCCAGCAGTTTGCTCGAGAGCTCCTACAATGAGCAGTTCTTC. Translating gives CASSLLESSYNEQFF. The chain has TRBV27 and TRBJ2-1; D ambiguous. The CDR3 spans 15 residues. With 3 bases removed from V and 0 bases from J, the gap between germline ends came to 9 bases. CDR1 MNHEY and CDR2 SMNVEV come from the germline V gene (reference sequence).

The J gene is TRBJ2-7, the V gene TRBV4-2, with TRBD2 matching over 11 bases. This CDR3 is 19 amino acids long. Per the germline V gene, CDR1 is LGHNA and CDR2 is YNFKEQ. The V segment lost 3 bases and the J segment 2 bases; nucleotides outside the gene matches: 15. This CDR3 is CASSHISPGTSGVAYEQYF. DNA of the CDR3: TGTGCCAGCAGCCACATCTCTCCCGGGACTAGCGGTGTTGCCTACGAGCAGTACTTC.

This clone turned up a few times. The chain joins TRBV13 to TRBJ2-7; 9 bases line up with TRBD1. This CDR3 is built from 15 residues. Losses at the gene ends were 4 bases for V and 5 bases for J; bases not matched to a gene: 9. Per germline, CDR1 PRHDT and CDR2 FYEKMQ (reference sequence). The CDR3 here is CASSSRGQGFHEQYF. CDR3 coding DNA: TGTGCCAGCAGCTCCCGGGGACAGGGTTTCCACGAGCAGTACTTC.

The CDR3 bases are TGTGCCATCACAGGAGCGGGAGGGCCTGGAGCCAATGAGCAGTTCTTC. Translated: CAITGAGGPGANEQFF. This chain joins TRBV10-3 and TRBJ2-1, with 10 bases matching TRBD2. The CDR3 runs to 16 residues. Germline V lookup: CDR1 ENHRY, CDR2 SYGVKD. V was clipped by 7 bases and J by 6 bases; unmatched bases: 12.